A single sample is the source of the 2 T cell receptor beta chains below, sequenced in a study of blood T cell repertoires in COVID-19. Some clones are missing from TCRdb's copy, which holds only in-frame ones; the method was immunoSEQ multiplex PCR. Among about 180,000 clones, more than 70% were seen once, and the ten largest hold about 7%. The sequenced material came from peripheral blood. Source of these receptors: a man between 45 and 60 years old with active or convalescent COVID-19.

The chain carries TRBV5-4 and TRBJ2-5; the match to TRBD2 covers 9 bases. The germline CDR1 and CDR2 sequences are SGHNT and YYREEE (reference sequence). Unmatched junction bases numbered 7, after V lost 4 bases and J lost 3 bases. This CDR3 spans 15 amino acids. CDR3: CASSRGTSPEETQYF. The CDR3 region has the DNA TGTGCCAGCAGCCGGGGGACTAGCCCAGAAGAGACCCAGTACTTC. Based on the CDR3 plus reference TRBV5-4 and TRBJ2-5, the full variable domain is ETGVTQSPTHLIKTRGQQVTLRCSSQSGHNTVSWYQQALGQGPQFIFQYYREEENGRGNFPPRFSGLQFPNYSSELNVNALELDDSALYLCASSRGTSPEETQYFGPGTRLLVL.

The genes are TRBV4-3 and TRBJ2-1; TRBD2 aligns across 12 bases. V trimming: 4 bases; J trimming: 8 bases; junction bases outside the gene matches: 3. This CDR3 contains 14 residues. CDR1 LGHNA and CDR2 YSLEER come from the germline V gene. Written as DNA, the CDR3 is TGCGCCAGCAGCCGACTAGCGGGAGAGGATGAGCAGTTCTTC. It is translated as CASSRLAGEDEQFF.